This T cell receptor beta chain emerged from a study of T cell repertoires in cytomegalovirus infection. At the level of the study: It was recently identified HLA-C-restricted and well-studied HLA-B-restricted CMV epitopes that the study used. Study-wide results and caveats: CMV carriers having the relevant HLA were flagged by cumulative public TCR beta family frequency.

A word on this clonotype: Antigen specificity is unknown.

MiXCR was run by TCRdb on the reads, yielding one entry per CDR3 protein. The data hold about 480,000 distinct CDR3 sequences, with around a third observed a single time. The receptor was derived from a human donor in good health (CMV status not recorded). Some clones in this sample may be carry-over from other donors' samples. The source material was cultured PBMCs, sampled from culture after CMV antigen stimulation.

CDR3 sequence (DNA): TGTGCCAGCAGCCCTGGGACAGGGATGCGAAACACCATATATTTT. Translating gives CASSPGTGMRNTIYF. The chain is built from TRBV5-4 and TRBJ1-3, with 9 bases aligning to TRBD1. The CDR3 is 15 residues long. CDR1 and CDR2 from the germline V gene are SGHNT and YYREEE (reference sequence). J was trimmed by 5 bases and V by 4 bases; bases with no gene match: 7.